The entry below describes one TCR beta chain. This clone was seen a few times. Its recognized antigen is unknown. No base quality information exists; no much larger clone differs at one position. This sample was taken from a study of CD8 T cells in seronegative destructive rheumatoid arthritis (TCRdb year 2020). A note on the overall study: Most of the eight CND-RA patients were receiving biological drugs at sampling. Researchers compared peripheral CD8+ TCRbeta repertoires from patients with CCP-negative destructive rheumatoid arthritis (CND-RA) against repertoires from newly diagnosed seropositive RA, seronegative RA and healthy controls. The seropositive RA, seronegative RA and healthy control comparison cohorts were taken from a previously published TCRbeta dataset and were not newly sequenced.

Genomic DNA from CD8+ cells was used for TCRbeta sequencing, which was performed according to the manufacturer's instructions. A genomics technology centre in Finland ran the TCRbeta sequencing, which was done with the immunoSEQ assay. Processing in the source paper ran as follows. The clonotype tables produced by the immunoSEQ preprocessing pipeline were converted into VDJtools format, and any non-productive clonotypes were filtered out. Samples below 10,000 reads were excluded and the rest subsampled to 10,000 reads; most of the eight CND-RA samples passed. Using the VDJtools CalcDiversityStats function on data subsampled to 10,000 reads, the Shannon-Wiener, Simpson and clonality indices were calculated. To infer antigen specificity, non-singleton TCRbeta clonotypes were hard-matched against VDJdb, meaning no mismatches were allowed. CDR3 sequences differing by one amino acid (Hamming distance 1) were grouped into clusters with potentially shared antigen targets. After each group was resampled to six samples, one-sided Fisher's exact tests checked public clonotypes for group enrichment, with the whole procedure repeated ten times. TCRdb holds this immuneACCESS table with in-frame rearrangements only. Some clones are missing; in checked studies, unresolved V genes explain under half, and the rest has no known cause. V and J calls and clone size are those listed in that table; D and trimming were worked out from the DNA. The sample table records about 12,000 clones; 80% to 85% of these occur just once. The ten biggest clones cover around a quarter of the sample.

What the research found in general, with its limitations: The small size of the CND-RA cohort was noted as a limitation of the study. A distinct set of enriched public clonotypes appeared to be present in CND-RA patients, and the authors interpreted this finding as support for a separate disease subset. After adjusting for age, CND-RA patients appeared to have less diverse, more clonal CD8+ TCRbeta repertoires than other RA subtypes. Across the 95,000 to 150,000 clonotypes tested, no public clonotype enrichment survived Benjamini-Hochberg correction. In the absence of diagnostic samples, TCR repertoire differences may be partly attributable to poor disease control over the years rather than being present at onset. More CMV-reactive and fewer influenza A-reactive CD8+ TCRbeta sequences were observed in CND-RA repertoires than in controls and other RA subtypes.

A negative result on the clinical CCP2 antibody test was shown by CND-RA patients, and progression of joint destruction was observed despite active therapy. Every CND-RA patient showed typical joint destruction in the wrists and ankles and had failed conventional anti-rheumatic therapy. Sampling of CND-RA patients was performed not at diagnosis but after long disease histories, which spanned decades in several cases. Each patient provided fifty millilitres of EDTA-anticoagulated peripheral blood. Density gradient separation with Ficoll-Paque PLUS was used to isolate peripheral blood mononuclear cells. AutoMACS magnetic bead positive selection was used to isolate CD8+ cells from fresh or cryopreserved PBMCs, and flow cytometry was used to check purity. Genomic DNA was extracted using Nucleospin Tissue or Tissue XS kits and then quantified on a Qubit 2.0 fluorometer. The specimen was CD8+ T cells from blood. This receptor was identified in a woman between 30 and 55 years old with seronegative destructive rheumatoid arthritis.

The CDR3: CASSEAQIRGTDTQYF. The DNA is TGTGCCAGCAGTGAAGCGCAAATCAGGGGTACAGATACGCAGTATTTT. The V and J genes are TRBV2 and TRBJ2-3; a tentative D match to TRBD1 spans 6 bases. Spanning cysteine to phenylalanine, the CDR3 consists of 16 amino acids. The only DNA kept is the CDR3, 48 bases in frame from the first base. Looking up the germline V gene yields CDR1 SNHLY and CDR2 FYNNEI. The V end loses 0 bases and the J end loses 3 bases, and a stretch of 13 bases separates them.